This T cell receptor (beta chain) was identified during a study of long-term antiretroviral therapy in people with HIV (dated by TCRdb to about 2022). Broadly, across the study: The earliest samples were collected roughly a decade before the 2015 WHO recommendation for immediate ART, at a time when ART was usually postponed until CD4 counts fell. A retrospective serial study tested whether ART initiation and durable HIV suppression were associated with changes in peripheral blood TRB repertoire composition and diversity. A total of 192 cryopreserved PBMC samples were contributed to the cohort by 30 adults with confirmed HIV infection, with samples collected serially over a mean of approximately six years (range 1-12). Among the 25 to 30 participants with HIV, over nine were female. No cross-contamination during QIAcube processing was seen in test extractions of a monoclonal T-cell line run alongside around 34 polyclonal samples.

The immunoSEQ hsTCRB v3.0 assay was used at survey level resolution to sequence the TRB variable region. TRB sequencing targeted a depth of roughly 35,000-50,000 T-cell genomes per sample. Pooled TRB libraries were sequenced on an Illumina MiSeq with a v3 150-cycle kit. The authors' analysis ran thus. Repertoire analysis was performed in R inside a reproducible Nextflow workflow that covered QC, data transformation and analysis. Custom analyses were implemented in LymphoSeq2, an R package for AIRR-Seq data exploration. A handful of samples that produced fewer than 5000 total TRB sequences were removed, so 190 or so HIV repertoires were analyzed. Among the approximately 200 retained HIV repertoires, 59 were collected before ART initiation and roughly 130 were collected after ART initiation. Each repertoire was downsampled to 5000 TRB nucleotide sequences, and summary statistics were averaged across 100 downsampling iterations. Only TRB sequences with CDR3 regions of at least seven amino acids were retained for analysis. Two measures captured diversity: a Shannon entropy-derived clonality score and the Gini coefficient. In repertoire networks, the top 5000 CDR3 amino acid sequences were linked whenever an edit distance of one separated two sequences. Antigen specificity groups and MHC restriction were predicted for TRB CDR3 amino acid sequences with GLIPH2. Known CMV, EBV, HIV or tissue antigen associations were flagged by matching CDR3 amino acid sequences against VDJdb and McPAS-TCR. Pre-ART, post-ART and control groups were compared with Wilcoxon signed-rank tests and Holm-Bonferroni correction. The clones in this table, taken by TCRdb from immuneACCESS, are in-frame only. Not every clone is retained; where verified, under half of the shortfall comes from an unresolved V gene, and the cause of the rest is unknown. That table supplies the V and J calls and clone size; D and trimming were determined from the DNA. The sample profile shows 25,000 to 35,000 clones; almost 95% of them were found once. The leading ten clones occupy less than 3% of the sample.

Participants were included only if at least one PBMC sample before ART initiation and at least two post-ART samples were available. All participants with HIV were treated in the United States of America. Before DNA extraction, cryopreserved samples of about 0.95-11 million PBMC were thawed and then washed. At the time of the earliest PBMC sample, participants with HIV were aged between roughly 20 and 55 years. PBMC samples were contributed by each participant from 1-4 timepoints before ART initiation and 2-8 timepoints after ART initiation, with a median of 7 samples. For every participant, serial HIV viral load, CD4+ T-cell count, ART history and demographic data were obtained. Genomic DNA was extracted from unsorted PBMC with a Qiagen kit on a QIAcube, processed in batches of 12 samples. For this clone: What this receptor recognizes is not known. Per-base qualities were not stored, and no clone one base away is much larger.

The germline V gene provides CDR1 SGHRS and CDR2 YFSETQ. From the cysteine up to the phenylalanine, the CDR3 has a length of 14 residues. The DNA shown is the 42-base CDR3, in frame from base 1. Germline trimming: 4 bases from V, 5 bases from J; junction bases outside gene matches: 6. What the study reported, not specific to this receptor: Starting ART was linked to a significant rise in TRB diversity, yet even with long-term ART the diversity remained significantly lower than in transplant donor controls. Limited PBMC availability meant only the TCR beta chain was sequenced, without alpha chain pairing. At every time point, the repertoire was dominated by expanded TRB clones first identified before ART initiation, although this dominance fluctuated and, in many PLHIV, declined after ART. Because pre-ART samples had limited cell numbers, profiling was done on unsorted PBMC rather than on sorted CD4+ and CD8+ T cells. No data were available on ART adherence, viral resistance or therapy changes, limiting inferences about post-ART repertoire changes. HIV repertoires had narrower CDR3 length ranges than controls, and the network structure suggested an antigen-experienced repertoire that shifted only slightly toward naive after ART. The samples span the years 2004 to 2017, and the ART regimens used may be less effective than current regimens.

This sequence uses TRBV5-1 and TRBJ2-7, and 10 bases in between align with TRBD1. Specimen: unsorted PBMCs, collected approximately 7.4 years after starting antiretroviral therapy. The receptor comes from a man in his fifties or sixties with HIV. The nucleotide sequence reads TGCGCCAGCAGCCCGGACAGGGGGGCAAACGAGCAGTACTTC. The resulting protein is CASSPDRGANEQYF.